Sequencing of this T cell receptor (beta chain) was carried out in a study of OX40 agonist ivuxolimab in advanced cancers. This clone is medium-sized within its sample. Antigen specificity is unknown. The method was immunoSEQ multiplex PCR; TCRdb's version includes in-frame clones alone and lacks a portion of them. The data contain some 30,000 clones, 70% to 80% of them singletons. Whole-study results and caveats: There were, on average, more expanded clones in CD8+ T cells than in CD4+. Clonal expansion from baseline to week 6 occurred in both CD4+ and CD8+ T cells.

CDR1 is LGHNA, CDR2 YNFKEQ, per germline. CDR3 length equals 14 residues. The V and J ends lost 3 bases and 5 bases, in that order; junction bases with no gene match: 4. The sequencing here drew on CD4+ or CD8+ T cells sorted from blood, taken in a trial of the OX40 agonist ivuxolimab. This TCR derives from an adult with an advanced solid tumor such as melanoma, head and neck, liver or kidney cancer. V gene TRBV4-2 combines with J gene TRBJ2-5, with TRBD2 identical over 9 bases. In DNA form, the CDR3 reads TGTGCCAGCAGCCAGAGGACTAGCGCGGAGACCCAGTACTTC. This encodes CASSQRTSAETQYF.